This passage covers 15 T cell receptor beta chains from one sample sequenced in a study of T-cell memory formation after mild COVID-19. Via MiXCR, TCRdb re-called the 5' RACE reads, giving one row per CDR3 protein. The sample includes more than 100,000 distinct CDR3 sequences, 15% to 20% of them seen just once. Sequencing was carried out using PBMCs or a T cell subset sorted from them (not recorded which). The receptor source for this set is a young man who had mild COVID-19 (a few samples of this study predate the infection). Cell type and time point are not known.

There are many counts of this clonotype. The chain links TRBV24-1 to TRBJ2-2, with no clear D. V lost 3 bases to trimming and J lost 9 bases, with 13 bases between them. The CDR3 has 14 residues. The germline gives CDR1 KGHDR, CDR2 SFDVKD. The CDR3: CATSDPGSRRELFF. The CDR3 DNA is TGTGCCACCAGTGATCCCGGGTCCCGGAGGGAGCTGTTTTTT.

The rearrangement uses TRBV6-2 or TRBV6-3 and TRBJ2-3; tentatively, D is TRBD2 (6 bases). This CDR3 region has 15 residues. The germline gives CDR1 MNHEY, CDR2 SVGEGT. The V end lost 2 bases, the J end lost 1 base, and 10 bases lay between the germline ends. The CDR3 is CASSYRSGRTDTQYF. The CDR3 DNA is TGTGCCAGCAGTTACAGGAGCGGGCGCACAGATACGCAGTATTTT.

This clonotype has only a few counts. The rearrangement links TRBV5-5 to TRBJ2-7; the match to TRBD2 covers 9 bases. Unmatched junction bases numbered 8, after V lost 4 bases and J lost 3 bases. The CDR3 loop spans 15 amino acids. Germline CDR1 is SGHKS and CDR2 is YYEKEE (reference sequence). In DNA, the CDR3 is TGTGCCAGCAGCGTATTAGCGGGGGACCTCTACGAGCAGTACGTC. Residues: CASSVLAGDLYEQYV.

This sequence joins TRBV5-1 and TRBJ2-7; D gene unclear. Trimming cost V 2 bases and J 3 bases, with 12 bases left between them. Germline CDR1 is SGHRS and CDR2 is YFSETQ. CDR3 size: 14 residues. The CDR3 region has the DNA TGCGCCAGCAGCTTTAATGCGGCCGACTACGAGCAGTACTTC. This codes for CASSFNAADYEQYF.

This chain connects TRBV5-1 to TRBJ1-1; perhaps TRBD1 as D (6 bases). CDR1 and CDR2 (germline): SGHRS, YFSETQ. V lost 4 bases to trimming and J lost 12 bases, with 19 bases between them. The CDR3 runs 13 residues. Written as DNA, the CDR3 is TGCGCCAGCAGCCCGAGGGGACATGAAGATACTTTCTTT. It codes for CASSPRGHEDTFF.

Only a few counts were recorded for this clonotype. The chain couples TRBV7-9 to TRBJ2-1; a possible D gene is TRBD1 (6 bases). In germline, CDR1 is SEHNR, CDR2 FQNEAQ (reference sequence). The CDR3 is made up of 12 amino acids. The V and J ends lost 5 bases and 8 bases respectively, with 10 bases between them. The CDR3 DNA reads TGTGCCAGCAGCCGGACAGTTTATGAGCAGTTCTTC. Encoded protein: CASSRTVYEQFF. Full variable domain (missing parts from reference TRBV7-9 and TRBJ2-1): DTGVSQNPRHKITKRGQNVTFRCDPISEHNRLYWYRQTLGQGPEFLTYFQNEAQLEKSRLLSDRFSAERPKGSFSTLEIQRTEQGDSAMYLCASSRTVYEQFFGPGTRLTVL.

This clonotype was recorded many times. V gene TRBV5-1 combines with J gene TRBJ2-1; the match to TRBD2 covers 11 bases. The CDR3 has 16 residues. Germline values: CDR1 SGHRS, CDR2 YFSETQ. V lost 4 bases, J lost 5 bases, and 8 bases stayed unmatched. The CDR3 here is CASSLLAGGPNNEQFF. CDR3 DNA: TGCGCCAGCAGCCTTCTAGCGGGGGGACCAAACAATGAGCAGTTCTTC.

In its sample, this clonotype was seen a few times. The V and J genes are TRBV6-5 and TRBJ2-7; no firm D call. V was pared by 2 bases and J by 6 bases, with 14 bases between. The V gene's germline CDR1 is MNHEY and CDR2 SVGAGI. The CDR3 covers 14 residues. CDR3 sequence: CASSYVGKGSEQYV. The CDR3 DNA follows: TGTGCCAGCAGTTACGTGGGAAAAGGGTCCGAGCAGTACGTC.

This sequence joins TRBV5-1 and TRBJ2-5; D is possibly TRBD2 (5 bases). Germline V lookup: CDR1 SGHRS, CDR2 YFSETQ. The CDR3 totals 15 residues. V gave up 6 bases and J gave up 2 bases, with 17 bases separating them. The CDR3 reads CASTSPEARQETQYF. In DNA, the CDR3 is TGCGCCAGCACCTCCCCGGAGGCCAGACAAGAGACCCAGTACTTC.

The chain is built from TRBV7-2 and TRBJ2-7, with TRBD1 identical over 8 bases. From germline, CDR1 is SGHTA and CDR2 FQGNSA. This CDR3 spans 15 amino acids. V dropped 6 bases and J dropped 4; count of bases not matched to a gene: 11. CDR3 nucleotides: TGTGCCAGCAGTACTCCCGGGACAGGTAATTACGAGCAGTACTTC. Its translation is CASSTPGTGNYEQYF.

This chain connects TRBV7-2 to TRBJ1-1; 9 bases match TRBD1. The length of the CDR3 is 12 residues. The V segment lost 6 bases and the J segment 10 bases; nucleotides outside the gene matches: 6. CDR1 and CDR2 from the germline V gene are SGHTA and FQGNSA. CDR3 protein: CASRSQGAGAFF. The CDR3 coding sequence is TGTGCCAGCAGATCACAGGGGGCGGGAGCTTTCTTT.

In this sample, this clonotype turned up a few times. The chain combines TRBV7-2 with TRBJ2-1; D may correspond to TRBD1 or TRBD2 (6 bases each). Trimming pared 1 base from V and 8 bases from J, leaving 9 bases between. Germline V gene sequence: CDR1 SGHTA, CDR2 FQGNSA. This CDR3 comprises 13 residues. CDR3 loop: CASSLVRGDEQFF. DNA of the CDR3: TGTGCCAGCAGCTTAGTAAGGGGGGATGAGCAGTTCTTC.

This clonotype was seen a few times. The chain uses TRBV5-6 and TRBJ2-5; weak D call: TRBD2 (6 bases). Looked up from germline, CDR1 is SGHDT and CDR2 is YYEEEE. Trimming removed 3 bases from V and 5 bases from J, with 23 bases in between. This CDR3 is built from 17 residues. CDR3 in DNA: TGTGCCAGCAGCTCCCCTCCGGGACGCCTTGGGGGGGAGACCCAGTACTTC. Protein: CASSSPPGRLGGETQYF.

This chain connects TRBV21-1 to TRBJ1-1; TRBD1 reflects the table's D call only, with no check against the DNA. TRBV21-1 corresponds to a pseudogene. The CDR3 runs 14 residues. DNA for the CDR3: TGTGCCAGCAGCAAAGACAGGGTGAACACTGAAGCTTTCTTT. It is translated as CASSKDRVNTEAFF.

There are many counts of this clonotype. The chain recombines TRBV11-2 with TRBJ2-2; unclear D gene. V was cut by 0 bases and J by 1 base, with 3 bases left in between. The CDR3 loop spans 14 amino acids. Per the germline V gene, CDR1 is SGHAT and CDR2 is FQNNGV. The CDR3 loop reads CASSLEQNTGELFF. CDR3 in DNA: TGTGCCAGCAGCTTAGAACAGAACACCGGGGAGCTGTTTTTT.